Below, one TCR beta chain is given with its context. Healthy Caucasian individuals made up all the donors. The data belong to a study of identical twins. The trim removed 4 bases at V and 4 bases at J, leaving 10 bases unmatched. CDR3 length: 17 amino acids. Looked up from germline, CDR1 is SGHRS and CDR2 is YFSETQ. Template switching (which added a universal primer site) was used, and cDNA carried unique molecular identifiers. TCRdb reprocessed the 5' RACE reads via MiXCR and lists one record per CDR3 protein. The table shows more than 400,000 distinct CDR3 sequences, with 13% to 15% occurring only once. These data were also filed under a second study, of yellow fever vaccine responses in identical twins.

The material sequenced was CD4+ T cells sorted from blood. This sequence was found in a woman aged 18-30 years in good health. The J gene is TRBJ2-7, the V gene TRBV5-1; 14 nucleotides match TRBD2. CDR3 nucleotides: TGCGCCAGCAGCACGGGACTAGCGGGAGTCTCCGGGTACGAGCAGTACTTC. Protein product: CASSTGLAGVSGYEQYF.